This T cell receptor beta chain appears in the sequencing data of a study of cytomegalovirus exposure and HLA in healthy donors. The study ran its PCR with 60 Vbeta and 13 Jbeta primers. Libraries were prepared by immunoSEQ multiplex PCR; TCRdb keeps only in-frame clonotypes and omits some of them. This sample has roughly 86,000 clones, with 70% to 80% found just once. The V end was cut by 5 bases, the J end by 11 bases, with 22 bases between. The CDR3 runs 14 residues. Germline loops: CDR1 KGHSH, CDR2 LQKENI. The V call is TRBV18, the J call TRBJ2-7; a possible D gene is TRBD2 (7 bases). The source is a man aged 55 to 70 in good health and CMV-seronegative. The sequenced material came from PBMCs. CDR3 nucleotide sequence: TGTGCCAGCTCATCGAGCGGGACAACTAGCGAAGAGTACTTC. It yields the protein CASSSSGTTSEEYF.